Sequencing of this T cell receptor beta chain was carried out in a study of blood T cell repertoires in COVID-19. Study information: Italy, Spain and the United States were the sources of the convalescent and acute COVID-19 samples.

Original processing notes: Using reference gene primer amplification, nucleated cell counts were estimated. Here immunoSEQ multiplex PCR was the method, and the copy in TCRdb shows in-frame clones only, minus some. Clone size and V and J calls were adopted from that table, with D and trimming inferred from the DNA. The sample contains 300,000 to 400,000 clones, around 89% of which appear only once. Trimming cost V 2 bases and J 4 bases, with 9 bases left between them. CDR3 length: 14 amino acids. In germline, CDR1 is KGHSH, CDR2 LQKENI. The sequence derives from a woman aged 45-60 years with active or convalescent COVID-19. The specimen sequenced was peripheral blood. J is TRBJ1-5 and V is TRBV18; D gene ambiguous. CDR3 residues: CASSPTSENQPQHF. The CDR3 DNA reads TGTGCCAGCTCACCAACGTCAGAAAATCAGCCCCAGCATTTT.